The clone carrying this T cell receptor beta chain was observed a few times. The antigen is undetermined. This clone may be a read error of a much larger clone one base away. Distinct nucleotide sequences in the sample also encode this CDR3. Patients had received no treatment of any kind before thyroid surgery. The sample comes from a study of metastatic and nonmetastatic thyroid tumors. Looking at the study overall: The authors compared repertoires across blood and tumor or nodule tissue from malignant and benign thyroid patients.

In the original workflow: The study built a papillary thyroid cancer distant-metastasis classifier from CDR3 differences across clinicopathological groups. TCRdb re-analyzed the PCR reads using MiXCR. It is TCRdb's table, rather than the study itself, that gives the V and J calls and clone size. Among tens of thousands of clones, about 13% were seen once, and the ten largest hold over 9%. Findings and caveats of the study: Reported TCR beta diversity, measured in blood and tumor, was significantly higher for malignant thyroid tumors than for benign nodules.

The germline V gene has CDR1 KGHSH and CDR2 LQKENI. The CDR3 sequence is 17 residues long. The genes are TRBV18 and TRBJ2-2, with D perhaps TRBD2 (5 bases). This receptor was identified in a female donor with papillary thyroid cancer or a benign thyroid nodule (not recorded which). Some clones in this sample may be carry-over from other donors' samples. The sample comprised blood. CDR3 amino acids: CASSPYTDAVNTGELFF. Here the CDR3 DNA reads TGTGCCAGCTCACCATATACCGATGCGGTGAACACCGGGGAGCTGTTCTTT.